These 30 T cell receptor beta chains were all obtained from the same sample, sequenced in a study of a mutant IDH1 vaccine in newly diagnosed glioma. The antigens these receptors bind are not known. The repertoire was sequenced with immunoSEQ multiplex PCR; TCRdb's copy has only in-frame clones and lacks some. This table has 30,000 to 45,000 clones, around 78% appearing once. The time point is: week 5, during vaccination. Vaccine doses each comprised 300 ug of mutant IDH1 20-mer peptide, with topical imiquimod. This material consisted of PBMCs, taken from a glioma patient whose treatment included an IDH1 peptide vaccine. Source of these receptors: a man aged 35-49 years with glioma.

This clone was observed a few times. This chain links TRBV12-1 with TRBJ1-1; the tabulated D call, TRBD1, remains unverified against the DNA. TRBV12-1 corresponds to a pseudogene. The CDR3 has 14 residues. In nucleotides, the CDR3 is TGTGCCAGCAGCCAAACAGGGGAAACCACTGAAGCTTTCTTT. Its protein is CASSQTGETTEAFF.

The chain combines TRBV5-1 with TRBJ2-2; maybe TRBD2 (6 bases). V was trimmed by 0 bases and J by 4 bases, leaving 10 bases between them. CDR1 SGHRS and CDR2 YFSETQ come from the germline V gene. CDR3 size: 15 residues. The CDR3 nucleotides are TGCGCCAGCAGCTTGGCCCGGGGGAGCACCGGGGAGCTGTTTTTT. Translating gives CASSLARGSTGELFF.

The CDR3 spells CAASRTDYYGYTF. Here the CDR3 DNA reads TGTGCCGCCTCGAGGACGGATTACTATGGCTACACCTTC. The rearrangement links TRBV6-5 to TRBJ1-2; D gene uncertain. Germline V gene data show CDR1 as MNHEY and CDR2 as SVGAGI. This CDR3 region has 13 residues. The V end was cut by 11 bases, the J end by 3 bases, with 16 bases between.

V is TRBV6-1 and J is TRBJ2-7; tentatively, D is TRBD1 (6 bases). The CDR3 has 13 amino acids. The germline V gene has CDR1 MNHNS and CDR2 SASEGT. Trimming stripped 3 bases from V and 5 bases from J, with 11 bases between. The DNA for the CDR3 is TGTGCCAGCAGTGAGGCAGGGGAAGACGAGCAGTACTTC. The encoded protein is CASSEAGEDEQYF.

The rearrangement uses TRBV2 and TRBJ1-6; 7 positions agree with TRBD1. The V gene end was trimmed by 8 bases and the J gene end by 5 bases; junction bases not matched to a gene: 6. CDR3 size: 14 residues. CDR1 is SNHLY and CDR2 is FYNNEI in the germline V gene. The DNA for the CDR3 is TGTGCCAGCCGTCAACAGGGGAATAATTCACCCCTCCACTTT. Protein: CASRQQGNNSPLHF.

Only a few counts were recorded for this clone. The chain carries TRBV7-8 and TRBJ2-5; the D gene is possibly TRBD1 (7 bases). Per the germline V gene, CDR1 is SGHVS and CDR2 is FQNEAQ. The CDR3 is 14 amino acids. V lost 7 bases to trimming and J lost 5 bases, with 17 bases between them. DNA for the CDR3: TGTGCCAGCACCAGGGGGGTAGGGGCGGAGACCCAGTACTTC. This gives the protein CASTRGVGAETQYF.

This clone has a handful of counts. The rearrangement links TRBV30 to TRBJ1-1; D remains ambiguous. CDR1 and CDR2 from the germline V gene are GTSNPN and SVGIG (reference sequence). The length of the CDR3 is 12 residues. V shed 3 bases and J shed 8 bases, with 13 bases lying between them. In DNA, the CDR3 is TGTGCCTGGAGGAACACCGGGAGCGAAGCTTTCTTT. This sequence encodes CAWRNTGSEAFF.

This chain connects TRBV6-5 to TRBJ2-7, with D perhaps matching TRBD1 (5 bases). Germline-derived CDR1 and CDR2 are MNHEY and SVGAGI. V lost 2 bases and J 1 base, leaving 9 bases between the germline ends. This CDR3 spans 14 amino acids. For the CDR3, the DNA is TGTGCCAGCAGTTACGGGGCCCTATCCTACGAGCAGTACTTC. Its translation is CASSYGALSYEQYF.

The rearrangement uses TRBV19 and TRBJ2-7; D perhaps matches TRBD1 (5 bases). V was trimmed by 6 bases and J by 2 bases, leaving 17 bases between them. The V gene's germline CDR1 is LNHDA and CDR2 SQIVND (reference sequence). The CDR3 has 15 amino acids. The CDR3 is CASSVSPGRAYEQYF. The CDR3 DNA reads TGTGCCAGTAGCGTTTCCCCGGGCAGGGCCTACGAGCAGTACTTC.

V is TRBV7-9 and J is TRBJ1-2; D gene ambiguous. CDR1 SEHNR and CDR2 FQNEAQ come from the germline V gene (reference sequence). The V end was cut by 5 bases, the J end by 3 bases, with 7 bases between. The CDR3 has 12 amino acids. The CDR3 nucleotides read TGTGCCAGCAGCCTCGCAGACTATGGCTACACCTTC. Amino acids: CASSLADYGYTF.

V usage is TRBV6-5 and J usage is TRBJ1-3, with D tentatively TRBD1 (5 bases). This CDR3 has 15 amino acids. CDR1 MNHEY and CDR2 SVGAGI come from the germline V gene. Trimming took 3 bases from V and 5 from J, leaving 14 bases between them. The CDR3 region is CASSYLRGSRNTIYF. DNA of the CDR3: TGTGCCAGCAGTTATTTGAGGGGTTCGAGAAACACCATATATTTT.

This CDR3 reads CASSLRAFTGELFF. The CDR3 DNA follows: TGTGCCAGCAGCCTCAGGGCCTTCACCGGGGAGCTGTTTTTT. J is TRBJ2-2 and V is TRBV13; D might be TRBD1 (5 bases). V was pared by 5 bases and J by 4 bases, with 11 bases between. This CDR3 contains 14 residues. Germline CDR1 is PRHDT and CDR2 is FYEKMQ (reference sequence).

The rearrangement links TRBV19 to TRBJ1-3; D gene unclear. CDR3 length equals 13 residues. CDR1 LNHDA and CDR2 SQIVND come from the germline V gene (reference sequence). Trimming cost V 10 bases and J 2 bases, with 12 bases left between them. The DNA for the CDR3 is TGTGCCACCCAGATGAGGGCTGGAAACACCATATATTTT. This encodes CATQMRAGNTIYF.

The chain links TRBV7-2 to TRBJ2-3, with D unclear. Germline assignment: CDR1 SGHTA and CDR2 FQGNSA. The CDR3 is made up of 14 amino acids. Trimming took off 7 bases at V and 2 bases at J, with 13 bases between the two ends. The CDR3 DNA reads TGTGCCAGCACCATCTACTCAACCACAGATACGCAGTATTTT. It is translated as CASTIYSTTDTQYF. Complete variable domain (other parts from reference TRBV7-2 and TRBJ2-3): GAGVSQSPSNKVTEKGKDVELRCDPISGHTALYWYRQSLGQGLEFLIYFQGNSAPDKSGLPSDRFSAERTGGSVSTLTIQRTQQEDSAVYLCASTIYSTTDTQYFGPGTRLTVL.

The V and J genes are TRBV27 and TRBJ2-5; TRBD1 agrees at 7 bases. Trimming removed 8 bases from V and 0 bases from J; junction bases left unmatched: 9. CDR3 size: 15 residues. Germline values: CDR1 MNHEY, CDR2 SMNVEV (reference sequence). The CDR3 reads CASGAGGSYQETQYF. CDR3 DNA: TGTGCCAGCGGGGCAGGGGGATCGTACCAAGAGACCCAGTACTTC.

The CDR3 here is CASSAGTGILNQPQHF. Here the CDR3 DNA reads TGTGCCAGCAGTGCCGGGACAGGGATTCTCAATCAGCCCCAGCATTTT. The chain combines TRBV6-1 with TRBJ1-5; 9 nucleotides match TRBD1. The J segment lost 3 bases and the V segment lost 4 bases, leaving 7 bases of the junction unmatched. The CDR3 is 16 amino acids. CDR1 is MNHNS, CDR2 SASEGT, per germline.

The rearrangement joins TRBV6-5 to TRBJ1-3; D unresolved. The CDR3 covers 12 residues. Germline CDR1 is MNHEY and CDR2 is SVGAGI. Trimming pared 2 bases from V and 4 bases from J, leaving 3 bases between. CDR3 in amino acids: CASSYGGNTIYF. The CDR3, as DNA: TGTGCCAGCAGTTACGGGGGAAACACCATATATTTT.

The V gene is TRBV4-1, the J gene TRBJ2-4; D possibly corresponds to TRBD2 (5 bases). The CDR3 is 16 residues long. Trimming left V 1 base short and J 0 bases short, with 10 bases between. Germline loops: CDR1 MGHRA, CDR2 YSYEKL. The chain's CDR3 is CASSQAGNGAKNIQYF. CDR3 in DNA: TGCGCCAGCAGCCAAGCCGGGAACGGAGCCAAAAACATTCAGTACTTC.

The rearrangement links TRBV7-8 to TRBJ2-1; TRBD2 matches at 12 bases. This CDR3 spans 18 amino acids. V shed 0 bases and J 6 bases; nucleotides not matched to a gene: 9. Germline V lookup: CDR1 SGHVS, CDR2 FQNEAQ. The CDR3 spells CASSLARLAGGLRNEQFF. The DNA of the CDR3 is TGTGCCAGCAGCTTAGCGCGGCTAGCGGGGGGGCTCCGCAATGAGCAGTTCTTC.

This clone was counted between two and nine times. This chain connects TRBV27 to TRBJ1-6; TRBD1 aligns across 9 bases. The CDR3 spans 15 residues. Trimming removed 5 bases from V and 14 bases from J; junction bases left unmatched: 13. CDR1 and CDR2 from the germline V gene are MNHEY and SMNVEV (reference sequence). In nucleotides, the CDR3 is TGTGCCAGCAGTGTTACCTGGGACAGGGATGATGCCCTCCACTTT. Translation: CASSVTWDRDDALHF.

This chain connects TRBV4-2 to TRBJ2-7; D is unresolved. Germline CDR1 and CDR2: LGHNA and YNFKEQ. V dropped 4 bases and J dropped 3 bases, with 7 bases sitting between them. This CDR3 contains 12 residues. The CDR3 nucleotides read TGTGCCAGCAGCCCCACAAGCTACGAGCAGTACTTC. This sequence encodes CASSPTSYEQYF.

This clone was detected a few times. V usage is TRBV2 and J usage is TRBJ1-2; D possibly corresponds to TRBD1 (6 bases). Deletions cut 2 bases from V and 4 bases from J, with 8 bases between. CDR1 SNHLY and CDR2 FYNNEI come from the germline V gene. This CDR3 contains 13 residues. The chain's CDR3 is CASSERQVYGYTF. The CDR3 DNA reads as TGTGCCAGCAGTGAAAGACAGGTCTATGGCTACACCTTC.

J is TRBJ1-2 and V is TRBV2; D unclear. V shed 4 bases and J shed 7 bases, with 13 bases lying between them. The CDR3 is made up of 13 amino acids. Germline V lookup: CDR1 SNHLY, CDR2 FYNNEI. The CDR3: CASSVIRQFGYTF. CDR3 coding DNA: TGTGCCAGCAGTGTCATTAGGCAGTTTGGCTACACCTTC. The variable domain in full, with the rest retrieved from reference TRBV2 and TRBJ1-2, is EPEVTQTPSHQVTQMGQEVILRCVPISNHLYFYWYRQILGQKVEFLVSFYNNEISEKSEIFDDQFSVERPDGSNFTLKIRSTKLEDSAMYFCASSVIRQFGYTFGSGTRLTVV.

The chain has TRBV10-3 and TRBJ2-1; no definite D call. This CDR3 has 11 residues. The V gene's germline CDR1 is ENHRY and CDR2 SYGVKD. The V end was cut by 4 bases, the J end by 9 bases, with 7 bases between. The CDR3 DNA is TGTGCCATCAGTGGCTCCGGTGAGCAGTTCTTC. It codes for CAISGSGEQFF.

The V and J genes are TRBV20-1 and TRBJ1-1; D is unclear. Between the trimmed V and J ends, which lost 3 bases and 5 bases, there was a span of 7 bases. The germline gives CDR1 DFQATT, CDR2 SNEGSKA (reference sequence). This CDR3 region has 11 residues. The CDR3, as DNA: TGCAGTGCTAGGTTAGTTACTGAAGCTTTCTTT. It specifies CSARLVTEAFF.

The chain combines TRBV19 with TRBJ2-7, with no clear D. This CDR3 has 14 amino acids. Germline assignment: CDR1 LNHDA and CDR2 SQIVND (reference sequence). Trimming cost V 3 bases and J 3 bases, with 12 bases left between them. For the CDR3, the DNA is TGTGCCAGTAGTATGGAATCCGGAGTCTACGAGCAGTACTTC. Encoded protein: CASSMESGVYEQYF. The full variable domain, rest sourced from reference TRBV19 and TRBJ2-7, is DGGITQSPKYLFRKEGQNVTLSCEQNLNHDAMYWYRQDPGQGLRLIYYSQIVNDFQKGDIAEGYSVSREKKESFPLTVTSAQKNPTAFYLCASSMESGVYEQYFGPGTRLTVT.

The chain combines TRBV30 with TRBJ1-3; D is uncertain. CDR3 length: 13 residues. The germline V gene has CDR1 GTSNPN and CDR2 SVGIG (reference sequence). V was cut by 1 base and J by 2 bases, with 6 bases left in between. Here the CDR3 reads CAWSAQAGNTIYF. The CDR3 DNA reads as TGTGCCTGGAGTGCGCAGGCTGGAAACACCATATATTTT. Together with reference TRBV30 and TRBJ1-3, the CDR3 gives the full variable domain: SQTIHQWPATLVQPVGSPLSLECTVEGTSNPNLYWYRQAAGRGLQLLFYSVGIGQISSEVPQNLSASRPQDRQFILSSKKLLLSDSGFYLCAWSAQAGNTIYFGEGSWLTVV.

The chain carries TRBV2 and TRBJ2-2; TRBD2 agrees at 7 bases. CDR3 length: 15 amino acids. The germline V gene encodes CDR1 SNHLY and CDR2 FYNNEI. The V gene end was trimmed by 8 bases and the J gene end by 2 bases; junction bases not matched to a gene: 8. The CDR3: CASGREQHNTGELFF. As DNA, the CDR3 is TGTGCCAGCGGGAGGGAACAACACAACACCGGGGAGCTGTTTTTT.

This chain links TRBV6-6 with TRBJ2-7, with a weak D call TRBD1 (6 bases). Trimming took 7 bases from V and 4 from J, leaving 14 bases between them. Germline values: CDR1 MNHNY, CDR2 SVGAGI (reference sequence). The CDR3 runs to 13 residues. DNA for the CDR3: TGTGCCAGCACTGGCCAGGGGCTGTACGAGCAGTACTTC. Its protein product is CASTGQGLYEQYF.

The chain has TRBV2 and TRBJ2-4; D uncertain. From germline, CDR1 is SNHLY and CDR2 FYNNEI. Trimming took 6 bases from V and 7 from J, leaving 13 bases between them. The CDR3 extends over 13 amino acids. The DNA of the CDR3 is TGTGCCAGCAGCGCCAGACTTGGGAACATTCAGTACTTC. This sequence encodes CASSARLGNIQYF.